This T cell receptor beta chain was recorded in a study of cytomegalovirus exposure and HLA in healthy donors. Study summary: A preliminary data release comprised 70 million to 95 million unique TCRs obtained from HLA-typed donors. Among 398 genotyped donors, roughly 81% fell in the Caucasian-associated ancestry cluster.

Regarding the study as a whole: There were 150 to 200 TCR beta chains listed as cytomegalovirus-associated.

In the PCR, 60 Vbeta and 13 Jbeta primers were used. TCRdb's copy holds only in-frame clones and misses some; the assay was immunoSEQ multiplex PCR. The sample holds 100,000 or so clones; around 82% are singletons and the top ten take roughly 3.4%. A note on this clone: The antigen is undetermined.

V lost 1 base, J lost 2 bases, and 12 bases lay in between. The CDR3 spans 15 residues. Germline V gene sequence: CDR1 MNHEY, CDR2 SMNVEV (reference sequence). The V call is TRBV27, the J call TRBJ2-7; D ambiguous. The sequenced material came from PBMCs. The TCR sequence derives from a man under 40 in good health and CMV-seropositive. CDR3 region: CASSLYLRSAYEQYF. CDR3 in DNA: TGTGCCAGCAGTTTATACCTAAGGAGTGCCTACGAGCAGTACTTC.